Below, 24 T cell receptor beta chains from the same sample are listed, as sequenced in a study of shared clonotypes between healthy human individuals. Assay used: immunoSEQ multiplex PCR; TCRdb lists only in-frame clones, some missing. Of roughly 2 million clones in the sample, approximately 94% were seen once. The specimen was naive CD4+ T cells sorted from blood. Subset defined: CD45RA+ positively selected. The receptor source for this set is a man aged 18 to 30 in good health.

The chain uses TRBV30 and TRBJ2-3; D is unresolved. This CDR3 is 13 amino acids long. Trimming removed 2 bases at V and 6 bases at J, with 12 bases between. Germline assignment: CDR1 GTSNPN and CDR2 SVGIG (reference sequence). The DNA of the CDR3 is TGTGCCTGGAGTACTCAGTCGCGGGATACGCAGTATTTT. It encodes CAWSTQSRDTQYF.

The genes are TRBV4-1 and TRBJ2-3, with D hard to call. Trimming removed 3 bases at V and 2 bases at J, with 0 bases between. The germline V gene encodes CDR1 MGHRA and CDR2 YSYEKL. CDR3 length: 11 amino acids. CDR3: CASSHTDTQYF. CDR3 in DNA: TGCGCCAGCAGCCACACAGATACGCAGTATTTT.

The chain uses TRBV7-2 and TRBJ2-1; D is unclear. The CDR3 covers 16 residues. Per the germline V gene, CDR1 is SGHTA and CDR2 is FQGNSA. V lost 2 bases and J 8 bases, leaving 19 bases between the germline ends. CDR3 bases: TGTGCCAGCAGCTTAAACTCGGCCCCTCCTGGAGATGAGCAGTTCTTC. It translates to CASSLNSAPPGDEQFF.

CDR3 protein: CASSPLQGTNYGYTF. The CDR3 nucleotides read TGTGCCAGCTCACCACTGCAGGGGACTAACTATGGCTACACCTTC. V gene TRBV18 combines with J gene TRBJ1-2; D may be TRBD1 (6 bases). In germline, CDR1 is KGHSH, CDR2 LQKENI. Deletions cut 1 base from V and 0 bases from J, with 9 bases between. This CDR3 contains 15 residues.

The V gene is TRBV5-6, the J gene TRBJ2-1, with 9 bases identical to TRBD2. V dropped 4 bases and J dropped 2; count of bases not matched to a gene: 7. This CDR3 is built from 16 residues. Germline lookup yields CDR1 SGHDT and CDR2 YYEEEE. CDR3 nucleotides: TGTGCCAGCAGCCCCATAGCGGGAGTGGCCTACAATGAGCAGTTCTTC. Translating gives CASSPIAGVAYNEQFF.

V is TRBV29-1 and J is TRBJ1-2; TRBD1 aligns across 9 bases. The CDR3 has 13 amino acids. Germline lookup yields CDR1 SQVTM and CDR2 ANQGSEA. The V segment lost 5 bases and the J segment 4 bases; nucleotides outside the gene matches: 5. The CDR3 nucleotides read TGCAGCGTTAGACAGGGGGATCTCTATGGCTACACCTTC. This sequence encodes CSVRQGDLYGYTF.

This chain joins TRBV7-2 and TRBJ1-1; D is undetermined. Germline assignment: CDR1 SGHTA and CDR2 FQGNSA. The CDR3 loop spans 14 amino acids. V was clipped by 2 bases and J by 0 bases, with 7 bases between them. The CDR3 coding sequence is TGTGCCAGCAGCTTACGGACCATGAACACTGAAGCTTTCTTT. Its translation: CASSLRTMNTEAFF.

The chain uses TRBV19 and TRBJ1-2, with D perhaps matching TRBD1 (5 bases). V lost 6 bases and J 4 bases, leaving 21 bases between the germline ends. From germline, CDR1 is LNHDA and CDR2 SQIVND (reference sequence). The CDR3 has 16 amino acids. The CDR3 is CASRTSGRGEFYGYTF. The CDR3 DNA follows: TGTGCCAGTAGGACAAGCGGAAGAGGGGAATTCTATGGCTACACCTTC.

As regards this clone: Distinct nucleotide sequences in the sample also encode this CDR3. The chain joins TRBV5-1 to TRBJ1-1; 8 nucleotides line up with TRBD1. The CDR3 spans 14 residues. Germline loops: CDR1 SGHRS, CDR2 YFSETQ. The V segment lost 5 bases and the J segment 5 bases; nucleotides outside the gene matches: 8. As DNA, the CDR3 is TGCGCCAGCAGTTCAGGACAGGGCGGGACTGAAGCTTTCTTT. This sequence encodes CASSSGQGGTEAFF. Full variable domain (outside the CDR3, taken from reference TRBV5-1 and TRBJ1-1): KAGVTQTPRYLIKTRGQQVTLSCSPISGHRSVSWYQQTPGQGLQFLFEYFSETQRNKGNFPGRFSGRQFSNSRSEMNVSTLELGDSALYLCASSSGQGGTEAFFGQGTRLTVV.

This clone was recorded once. The rearrangement uses TRBV7-4 and TRBJ2-5, with a tentative D call TRBD2 (5 bases). The germline gives CDR1 SGHVT, CDR2 SQSDAQ. V lost 4 bases to trimming and J lost 4 bases, with 13 bases between them. The CDR3 extends over 14 amino acids. CDR3 sequence reads: CASSSSSGRETQYF. The CDR3 nucleotides read TGTGCCAGCAGCTCCTCGAGTGGGAGAGAGACCCAGTACTTC. Full variable domain (missing parts from reference TRBV7-4 and TRBJ2-5): GAGVSQSPRYKVAKRGRDVALRCDSISGHVTLYWYRQTLGQGSEVLTYSQSDAQRDKSGRPSGRFSAERPERSVSTLKIQRTEQGDSAVYLCASSSSSGRETQYFGPGTRLLVL.

The J gene is TRBJ1-4, the V gene TRBV7-8; 10 bases line up with TRBD1. The CDR3 loop spans 17 amino acids. CDR1 is SGHVS and CDR2 is FQNEAQ in the germline V gene. Germline trimming cut 5 bases from V and 2 bases from J; bases unmatched to any gene: 8. The CDR3 DNA follows: TGTGCCAGCAGCCACCGACAGGGGGCTGCTACTAATGAAAAACTGTTTTTT. It is translated as CASSHRQGAATNEKLFF. Full variable domain (missing parts from reference TRBV7-8 and TRBJ1-4): GAGVSQSPRYKVAKRGQDVALRCDPISGHVSLFWYQQALGQGPEFLTYFQNEAQLDKSGLPSDRFFAERPEGSVSTLKIQRTQQEDSAVYLCASSHRQGAATNEKLFFGSGTQLSVL.

As regards this clone: Other DNA sequences from this sample encode an identical CDR3 as well. The gene calls are TRBV5-6 and TRBJ2-5; unclear D gene. From germline, CDR1 is SGHDT and CDR2 YYEEEE. The ends were cut back, 3 bases at V and 4 bases at J, with 4 bases in the middle. CDR3 length: 11 amino acids. CDR3 nucleotide sequence: TGTGCCAGCAGCTCTAGAGAGACCCAGTACTTC. Its translation is CASSSRETQYF. The whole variable domain, filled in from reference TRBV5-6 and TRBJ2-5, reads DAGVTQSPTHLIKTRGQQVTLRCSPKSGHDTVSWYQQALGQGPQFIFQYYEEEERQRGNFPDRFSGHQFPNYSSELNVNALLLGDSALYLCASSSRETQYFGPGTRLLVL.

Written as DNA, the CDR3 is TGTGCCAGCAGCTCTTTGGAAGGGATTGGCTACACCTTC. Its protein is CASSSLEGIGYTF. The V call is TRBV5-4, the J call TRBJ1-2; the D is unclear. Germline CDR1 SGHNT, CDR2 YYREEE (reference sequence). V lost 3 bases and J lost 7, with 13 bases in between. The CDR3 extends over 13 amino acids.

As for this clone: Relative to the germline gene, one junction end is altered; a read error may explain this. V usage is TRBV2 and J usage is TRBJ2-4, with TRBD2 as a possible D gene (5 bases). The CDR3 has 12 residues. Germline V gene data show CDR1 as SNHLY and CDR2 as FYNNEI. The CDR3 coding sequence is TGTGCCAGCAGTGTATCGGGGAATGATTCGCACTTC. Its translation is CASSVSGNDSHF.

The count of this clone is one. Other DNA sequences in this specimen translate into the identical CDR3. The CDR3, as DNA: TGTGCCAGCAGCGCAAGGACAGGGAACACTGAAGCTTTCTTT. Its translation is CASSARTGNTEAFF. The V gene is TRBV9, the J gene TRBJ1-1, with 7 positions matching TRBD1. This CDR3 has 14 residues. The germline gives CDR1 SGDLS, CDR2 YYNGEE. V was pared by 3 bases and J by 1 base, with 3 bases of the junction left unmatched.

The CDR3 reads CASSPTSGRGADTQYF. In nucleotides, the CDR3 is TGTGCCAGCAGCCCGACTAGCGGGAGGGGGGCAGATACGCAGTATTTT. The chain has TRBV5-4 and TRBJ2-3; 14 bases fit TRBD2. CDR3 size: 16 residues. The germline CDR1 and CDR2 sequences are SGHNT and YYREEE (reference sequence). The trim removed 4 bases at V and 4 bases at J, leaving 5 bases unmatched.

The chain links TRBV19 to TRBJ1-1, with 8 nucleotides matching TRBD1. V gave up 3 bases and J gave up 3 bases; unmatched junction bases: 9. The CDR3 sequence is 16 residues long. Looked up from germline, CDR1 is LNHDA and CDR2 is SQIVND (reference sequence). In DNA form, the CDR3 reads TGTGCCAGTAGTATCGTTGCAGGGGGCATGTACACTGAAGCTTTCTTT. This sequence encodes CASSIVAGGMYTEAFF. Complete variable domain (other parts from reference TRBV19 and TRBJ1-1): DGGITQSPKYLFRKEGQNVTLSCEQNLNHDAMYWYRQDPGQGLRLIYYSQIVNDFQKGDIAEGYSVSREKKESFPLTVTSAQKNPTAFYLCASSIVAGGMYTEAFFGQGTRLTVV.

This chain links TRBV6-5 with TRBJ2-1; TRBD2 matches 8 bases. The CDR3 loop spans 16 amino acids. In germline, CDR1 is MNHEY, CDR2 SVGAGI. The ends lost 0 bases at V and 4 bases at J; junction bases unmatched: 5. The CDR3 spells CASSYSRGGHYNEQFF. CDR3 DNA: TGTGCCAGCAGTTACTCTCGCGGGGGGCATTACAATGAGCAGTTCTTC.

This chain links TRBV6-6 with TRBJ2-2; the D is unclear. The CDR3 has 14 residues. Germline CDR1 MNHNY, CDR2 SVGAGI (reference sequence). V lost 4 bases and J 3 bases, leaving 9 bases between the germline ends. CDR3 sequence: CASSSSGDTGELFF. The CDR3, as DNA: TGTGCCAGCAGTTCATCCGGCGACACCGGGGAGCTGTTTTTT.

To note about this clone: The junction differs from germline at one of its ends, possibly a read error. The J gene is TRBJ2-2, the V gene TRBV7-7; 7 bases agree with TRBD1. CDR1 is SSHAT, CDR2 FNYEAQ, per germline (reference sequence). The CDR3 runs 17 residues. CDR3 residues: CASSLAQGRSNTGELFF. CDR3 nucleotides: TGTGCTAGCAGCTTAGCACAGGGGCGTTCGAACACCGGGGAGCTGTTTTTT. Together with reference TRBV7-7 and TRBJ2-2, the CDR3 gives the full variable domain: GAGVSQSPRYKVTKRGQDVTLRCDPISSHATLYWYQQALGQGPEFLTYFNYEAQPDKSGLPSDRFSAERPEGSISTLTIQRTEQRDSAMYRCASSLAQGRSNTGELFFGEGSRLTVL.

This sequence joins TRBV5-1 and TRBJ2-7; 14 bases agree with TRBD2. CDR3 size: 16 residues. The germline V gene encodes CDR1 SGHRS and CDR2 YFSETQ. Losses at the gene ends were 0 bases for V and 4 bases for J; bases not matched to a gene: 3. The CDR3 here is CASSLGTSGGLYEQYF. CDR3 DNA sequence: TGCGCCAGCAGCTTGGGGACTAGCGGGGGGCTGTACGAGCAGTACTTC.

The chain has TRBV10-3 and TRBJ2-5; 11 bases fit TRBD1. J was trimmed by 1 base and V by 11 bases; bases with no gene match: 6. CDR3 length: 14 amino acids. Germline V gene data show CDR1 as ENHRY and CDR2 as SYGVKD. For the CDR3, the DNA is TGTGCCGTGGGACAGGGGGGATTCCAAGAGACCCAGTACTTC. Translated: CAVGQGGFQETQYF.

A single count supports this clone. CDR3 nucleotides: TGTGCCAGCAGCGTAGGCAGGGCGGAGACCCAGTACTTC. Translating gives CASSVGRAETQYF. The chain uses TRBV9 and TRBJ2-5; TRBD1 is a possible D gene (5 bases). V lost 0 bases and J lost 5, with 8 bases in between. This CDR3 contains 13 residues. The germline V gene encodes CDR1 SGDLS and CDR2 YYNGEE.

The J gene is TRBJ1-2, the V gene TRBV29-1; 7 bases are shared with TRBD1. Unmatched junction bases numbered 9, after V lost 7 bases and J lost 7 bases. Germline-derived CDR1 and CDR2 are SQVTM and ANQGSEA. The CDR3 contains 12 residues. This chain's CDR3 is CSEWDSFRGYTF. CDR3 DNA sequence: TGCAGCGAATGGGACAGTTTCCGTGGCTACACCTTC. The full variable domain, its missing parts supplied by reference TRBV29-1 and TRBJ1-2, is SAVISQKPSRDICQRGTSLTIQCQVDSQVTMMFWYRQQPGQSLTLIATANQGSEATYESGFVIDKFPISRPNLTFSTLTVSNMSPEDSSIYLCSEWDSFRGYTFGSGTRLTVV.